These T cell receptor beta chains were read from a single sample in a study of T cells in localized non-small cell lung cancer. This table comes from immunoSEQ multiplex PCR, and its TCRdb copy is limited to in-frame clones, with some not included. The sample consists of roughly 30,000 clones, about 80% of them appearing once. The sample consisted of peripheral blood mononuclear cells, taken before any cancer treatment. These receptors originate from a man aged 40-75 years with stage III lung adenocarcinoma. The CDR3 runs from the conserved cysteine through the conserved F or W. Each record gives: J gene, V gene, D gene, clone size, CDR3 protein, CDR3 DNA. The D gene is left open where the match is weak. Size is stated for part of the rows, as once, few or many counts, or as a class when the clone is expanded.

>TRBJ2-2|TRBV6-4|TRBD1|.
CASSGQGGTGELFF
TGTGCCAGCAGCGGACAGGGGGGGACCGGGGAGCTGTTTTTT
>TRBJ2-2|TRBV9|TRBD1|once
CASSAQTGMGGELFF
TGTGCCAGCAGCGCCCAGACAGGGATGGGCGGGGAGCTGTTTTTT
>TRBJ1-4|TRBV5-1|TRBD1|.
CASSLGRQGWDEKLFF
TGCGCCAGCAGCTTGGGACGACAGGGATGGGATGAAAAACTGTTTTTT
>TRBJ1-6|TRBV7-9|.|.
CASSLTNSPLHF
TGTGCCAGCAGCTTAACTAATTCACCCCTCCACTTT
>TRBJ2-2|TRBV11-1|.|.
CASSLIMAGELFF
TGTGCCAGCAGCTTAATAATGGCCGGGGAGCTGTTTTTT
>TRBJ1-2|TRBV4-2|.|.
CASSQARGSSYGYTF
TGTGCCAGCAGCCAAGCCCGGGGTAGTAGCTATGGCTACACCTTC
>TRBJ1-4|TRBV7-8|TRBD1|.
CASSLGDREEEKLFF
TGTGCCAGCAGCTTAGGCGACAGGGAGGAGGAAAAACTGTTTTTT
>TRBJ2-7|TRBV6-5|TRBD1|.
CASSYRDRGSYEQYF
TGTGCCAGCAGTTACCGGGACAGGGGATCCTACGAGCAGTACTTC
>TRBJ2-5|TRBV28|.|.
CASSLATFTETQYF
TGTGCCAGCAGTTTAGCGACTTTTACGGAGACCCAGTACTTC
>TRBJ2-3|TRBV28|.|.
CASRPPTDTQYF
TGTGCCAGCAGACCTCCCACAGATACGCAGTATTTT
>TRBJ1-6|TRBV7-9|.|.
CASSFVLNSPLHF
TGTGCCAGCAGCTTTGTACTGAATTCACCCCTCCACTTT
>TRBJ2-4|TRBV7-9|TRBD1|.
CASSPPGGLDIQYF
TGTGCCAGCAGCCCCCCAGGGGGCTTGGACATTCAGTACTTC
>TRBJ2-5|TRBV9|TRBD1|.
CASSAGDRLTQETQYF
TGTGCCAGCAGCGCCGGGGACAGGTTGACGCAAGAGACCCAGTACTTC
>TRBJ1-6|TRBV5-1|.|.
CASSFESDNSPLHF
TGCGCCAGCAGCTTCGAGTCAGATAATTCACCCCTCCACTTT
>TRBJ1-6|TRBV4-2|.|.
CASSQSPGTAAVPLHF
TGTGCCAGCAGCCAAAGTCCCGGGACCGCGGCTGTACCCCTCCACTTT
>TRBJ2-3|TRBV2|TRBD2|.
CASIELGGADTQYF
TGTGCCAGCATCGAACTCGGGGGGGCAGATACGCAGTATTTT
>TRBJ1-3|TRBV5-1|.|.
CASSLAGYRSGNTIYF
TGCGCCAGCAGCTTGGCAGGGTACCGCTCTGGAAACACCATATATTTT
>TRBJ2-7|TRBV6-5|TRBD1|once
CASRRDRMSYEQYF
TGTGCCAGCAGACGGGACAGGATGTCCTACGAGCAGTACTTC
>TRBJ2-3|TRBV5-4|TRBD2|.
CASSLRVAGSTDTQYF
TGTGCCAGCAGCTTGAGGGTAGCGGGATCCACAGATACGCAGTATTTT
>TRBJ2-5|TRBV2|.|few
CASEQVQETQYF
TGTGCCAGCGAACAGGTCCAAGAGACCCAGTACTTC
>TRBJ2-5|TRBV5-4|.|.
CASSLELLGTQYF
TGTGCCAGCAGCTTGGAACTCCTCGGGACCCAGTACTTC
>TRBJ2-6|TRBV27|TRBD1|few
CASSLRLGGASGANVLTF
TGTGCCAGCAGTTTACGTTTAGGGGGCGCGTCTGGGGCCAACGTCCTGACTTTC
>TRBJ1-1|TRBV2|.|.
CASCTPPVMNTEAFF
TGTGCCAGCTGCACCCCCCCGGTCATGAACACTGAAGCTTTCTTT
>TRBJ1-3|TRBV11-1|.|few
CASSRGERSSGNTIYF
TGTGCCAGCAGCAGGGGCGAGAGGTCTTCTGGAAACACCATATATTTT
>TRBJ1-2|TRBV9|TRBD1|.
CASSTRTGSGYTF
TGTGCCAGCAGCACAAGGACAGGGAGTGGCTACACCTTC
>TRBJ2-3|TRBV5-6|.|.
CASREGFRPGTTTDTQYF
TGTGCCAGCAGGGAGGGATTTCGGCCCGGGACGACTACAGATACGCAGTATTTT
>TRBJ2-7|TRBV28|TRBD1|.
CASSLHLGQGNYEQYF
TGTGCCAGCAGTTTACACCTTGGACAGGGCAACTACGAGCAGTACTTC
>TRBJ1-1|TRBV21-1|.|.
CASAENRKNTEAFF
TGTGCCAGCGCCGAGAACAGAAAGAACACTGAAGCTTTCTTT
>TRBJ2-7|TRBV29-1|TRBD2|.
CSGRGGTSGAYEQYF
TGCAGCGGTAGGGGGGGGACTAGCGGAGCCTACGAGCAGTACTTC
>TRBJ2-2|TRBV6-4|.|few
CASGRNTGELFF
TGTGCCAGCGGACGGAACACCGGGGAGCTGTTTTTT
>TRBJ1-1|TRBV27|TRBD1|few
CASSPRRTGGNTEAFF
TGTGCCAGCAGTCCTCGCCGGACAGGAGGGAACACTGAAGCTTTCTTT
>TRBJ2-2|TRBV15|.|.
CATSRVSIAGELFF
TGTGCCACCAGCAGAGTCTCAATCGCAGGGGAGCTGTTTTTT
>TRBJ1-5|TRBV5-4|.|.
CAMRWENTGSNQPQHF
TGTGCCATGCGATGGGAGAATACAGGGAGCAATCAGCCCCAGCATTTT
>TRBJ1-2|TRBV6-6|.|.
CASSPGLNYGHTF
TGTGCCAGCAGTCCGGGACTGAACTATGGCCACACCTTC
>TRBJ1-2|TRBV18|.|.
CASSPFAGGYTF
TGTGCCAGCTCACCATTTGCGGGTGGCTACACCTTC
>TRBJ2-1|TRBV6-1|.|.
CASSIGVRDNEQFF
TGTGCCAGCAGTATTGGGGTTAGGGACAATGAGCAGTTCTTC
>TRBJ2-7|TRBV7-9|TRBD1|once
CASSLAGGWNEQYF
TGTGCCAGCAGCTTGGCAGGGGGCTGGAACGAGCAGTACTTC
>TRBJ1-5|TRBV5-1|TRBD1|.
CASSLGGQGPNSNQPQHF
TGCGCCAGCAGCTTGGGGGGACAGGGCCCCAATAGCAATCAGCCCCAGCATTTT
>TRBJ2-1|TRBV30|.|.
CAWSRLRTSYNEQFF
TGTGCCTGGTCAAGACTGCGGACCTCCTACAATGAGCAGTTCTTC
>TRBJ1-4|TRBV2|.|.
CASKLVEKLFF
TGTGCCAGCAAGTTGGTCGAAAAACTGTTTTTT
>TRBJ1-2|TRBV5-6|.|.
CASSLVGGYTF
TGTGCCAGCAGCTTGGTCGGGGGCTACACCTTC
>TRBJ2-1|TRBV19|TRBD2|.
CASSRSAGGPSDEQFF
TGTGCTAGTAGTCGATCAGCGGGAGGGCCCTCGGATGAGCAGTTCTTC
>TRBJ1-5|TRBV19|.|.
CASSIQGSNQPQHF
TGTGCCAGTAGTATACAAGGGAGCAATCAGCCCCAGCATTTT
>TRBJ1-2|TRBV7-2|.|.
CASSLDRVGYTF
TGTGCCAGCAGCTTAGACAGGGTTGGCTACACCTTC
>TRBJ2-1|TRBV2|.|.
CASSAGVSYNEQFF
TGTGCCAGCAGTGCCGGGGTCTCCTACAATGAGCAGTTCTTC
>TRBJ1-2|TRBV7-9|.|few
CASSLPADGGYTF
TGTGCCAGCAGCTTACCTGCGGACGGGGGGTACACCTTC
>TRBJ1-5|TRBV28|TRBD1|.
CASTSGTGYQPQHF
TGTGCCAGCACCTCTGGGACAGGCTATCAGCCCCAGCATTTT
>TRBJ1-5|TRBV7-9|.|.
CASSLEGLNKPQHF
TGTGCCAGCAGCTTAGAGGGGTTGAATAAGCCCCAGCATTTT
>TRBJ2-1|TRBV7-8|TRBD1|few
CASRPRGTGNNEQFF
TGTGCCAGCAGACCTCGGGGGACAGGGAACAATGAGCAGTTCTTC
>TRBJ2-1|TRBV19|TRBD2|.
CASSIREIRGRGSYNEQFF
TGTGCCAGTAGTATACGGGAAATCCGCGGGAGGGGCTCCTACAATGAGCAGTTCTTC
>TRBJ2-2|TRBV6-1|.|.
CASSPTGRWSGELFF
TGTGCCAGCAGCCCAACAGGAAGGTGGTCCGGGGAGCTGTTTTTT
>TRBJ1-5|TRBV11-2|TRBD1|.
CASSLGGQGFQPQHF
TGTGCCAGCAGCTTAGGGGGACAGGGGTTTCAGCCCCAGCATTTT
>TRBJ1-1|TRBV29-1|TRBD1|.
CSVRDSQAEAFF
TGCAGCGTCCGGGACAGTCAGGCTGAAGCTTTCTTT
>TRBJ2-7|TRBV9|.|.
CASSVGPDYEQYF
TGTGCCAGCAGCGTAGGCCCGGACTACGAGCAGTACTTC
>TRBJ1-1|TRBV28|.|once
CASSLREHTEAFF
TGTGCCAGCAGTCTCCGGGAGCACACTGAAGCTTTCTTT
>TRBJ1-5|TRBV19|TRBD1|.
CASSNRGGGNQPQHF
TGTGCCAGTAGCAACCGAGGGGGCGGGAATCAGCCCCAGCATTTT
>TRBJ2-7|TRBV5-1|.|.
CASSLNPLGEQYF
TGCGCCAGCAGCTTGAACCCGCTCGGCGAGCAGTACTTC
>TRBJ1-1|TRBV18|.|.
CASSPGTGGTEAFF
TGTGCCAGCTCACCTGGGACGGGTGGGACTGAAGCTTTCTTT
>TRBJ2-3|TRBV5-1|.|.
CASSLAASGGTQYF
TGCGCCAGCAGCTTGGCCGCTAGTGGCGGTACGCAGTATTTT
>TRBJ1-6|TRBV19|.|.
CASTEDFYNSPLHF
TGTGCCAGTACAGAGGATTTCTATAATTCACCCCTCCACTTT